A selection of T cell receptor beta chains follows, all from one sample in a study of blood T cells in healthy people across ages. Via MiXCR, TCRdb re-called the 5' RACE reads, giving one row per CDR3 protein. The sample lists around 800,000 distinct CDR3 sequences; about 59% were seen once. Sequenced sample: blood. The receptors were sampled from a man aged 25-45 years in good health. The CDR3 runs from the conserved cysteine through the conserved F or W. The D gene is left open where the match is weak. Some rows mark clone size as missing; the rest say once, few, many or name a class of expanded clone.

V	J	D	size	DNA	CDR3
TRBV12-3/TRBV12-4	TRBJ2-4	TRBD1	NA	TGTGCCAGCAGCCCCGGGACAGGGCTCATTCAGTACTTC	CASSPGTGLIQYF
TRBV7-9	TRBJ2-1	NA	NA	TGTGCCAGCAGCTTCAGGACTGCTGAAAGCTCCTACAATGAGCAGTTCTTC	CASSFRTAESSYNEQFF
TRBV20-1	TRBJ2-2	TRBD1	NA	TGCAGTGCTAGTCCCACAGGGGGCGAGGGCACCAGGGAGCTGTTTTTT	CSASPTGGEGTRELFF
TRBV20-1	TRBJ2-1	NA	many	TGCAGTGCTAGGATCAGGGAGGACTACAATGAGCAGTTCTTC	CSARIREDYNEQFF
TRBV7-2	TRBJ1-2	TRBD1	NA	TGTGCCAGCAGCTTAATGGGGACAGGGGCCGCTGGCTACACCTTC	CASSLMGTGAAGYTF
TRBV6-5	TRBJ2-5	TRBD1	NA	TGTGCCAGCAGTTACTGGACAGGGGCGGGGGAGACCCAGTACTTC	CASSYWTGAGETQYF
TRBV4-3	TRBJ2-3	NA	few	TGCGCCAGCAGCCAAGATGGGAAGGGAACAGATACGCAGTATTTT	CASSQDGKGTDTQYF
TRBV20-1	TRBJ2-7	TRBD2	few	TGCAGTGCTAAGAGGTCACTAGCGGGTGAGCAGTACTTC	CSAKRSLAGEQYF
TRBV9	TRBJ2-2	TRBD2	NA	TGTGCCAGCAGCGACAATCTTAGCGGGGAGAACACCGGGGAGCTGTTTTTT	CASSDNLSGENTGELFF
TRBV6-2/TRBV6-3	TRBJ1-1	NA	few	TGTGCCAGCAGTTATGGAGGGAACACTGAAGCTTTCTTT	CASSYGGNTEAFF
TRBV7-2	TRBJ2-5	NA	few	TGTGCCAGCAGCTTATTAGGGAATCGAGAGACCCAGTACTTC	CASSLLGNRETQYF
TRBV12-3/TRBV12-4	TRBJ1-2	NA	NA	TGTGCCAGCAGTTATCTAAGCTATGGCTACACCTTC	CASSYLSYGYTF
TRBV7-2	TRBJ2-5	TRBD2	once	TGTGCCAGCAGTCCAGGACGGGGGGGCCCTGAGACCCAGTACTTC	CASSPGRGGPETQYF
TRBV7-2	TRBJ2-3	NA	NA	TGTGCCAGCAGCTGGACTACGGGCGATACGCAGTATTTT	CASSWTTGDTQYF
TRBV29-1	TRBJ2-1	TRBD2	NA	TGCAGCGTTCGGACTAGCTTCGATGAGCAGTTCTTC	CSVRTSFDEQFF
TRBV5-5	TRBJ1-2	TRBD1	NA	TGTGCCAGCAGCTACGGACAGGGAAGGGACTATGGCTACACCTTC	CASSYGQGRDYGYTF
TRBV15	TRBJ2-7	NA	NA	TGTGCCACCAGCAGAGATCAGGGAACCTACGAGCAGTACTTC	CATSRDQGTYEQYF
TRBV25-1	TRBJ2-3	NA	NA	TGTGCCAGCAGGGAAAAGTCAGATACGCAGTATTTT	CASREKSDTQYF
TRBV7-2	TRBJ2-1	NA	NA	TGTGCCAGCAGCATAGCGGCTAGCTCCTACAATGAGCAGTTCTTC	CASSIAASSYNEQFF
TRBV9	TRBJ2-1	TRBD1	few	TGTGCCAGCAGCGTAGGGACAGGGGGCGCCTACAATGAGCAGTTCTTC	CASSVGTGGAYNEQFF
TRBV7-9	TRBJ2-1	NA	few	TGTGCCAGCAGCTGGGGGACCCATGGGTCACCAGATAACAATGAGCAGTTCTTC	CASSWGTHGSPDNNEQFF
TRBV10-3	TRBJ2-5	NA	once	TGTGCCACCTTCTCCTCAGACGCGCGGGCCCAGTACTTC	CATFSSDARAQYF
TRBV4-3	TRBJ2-5	TRBD1	NA	TGCGCCAGCAGCCATGTTACAGGGGCCGGGACCCAGTACTTC	CASSHVTGAGTQYF
TRBV12-3/TRBV12-4	TRBJ2-3	NA	few	TGTGCCAGCAGTTTAGCACAGTCCAGGCTTCTTGGGTATTTT	CASSLAQSRLLGYF
TRBV4-1	TRBJ2-5	NA	NA	TGCGCCAGCAGCCAAGATCCGGACTACCAAGAGACCCAGTACTTC	CASSQDPDYQETQYF
TRBV27	TRBJ2-7	NA	few	TGTGCCAGCAGTTTATCCCGGACTGTTTACGAGCAGTACTTC	CASSLSRTVYEQYF
TRBV9	TRBJ2-3	NA	NA	TGTGCCAGCAGCGCCGGAGTGGATACGCAGTATTTT	CASSAGVDTQYF
TRBV5-1	TRBJ1-6	NA	NA	TGCGCCAGCAGCAAGGAACTGGATTCACCCCTCCACTTT	CASSKELDSPLHF
TRBV4-1	TRBJ2-1	TRBD2	NA	TGCGCCAGCAGCTTCGAACTAGCGGGGCGATACAATGAGCAGTTCTTC	CASSFELAGRYNEQFF
TRBV2	TRBJ2-2	TRBD1	NA	TGTGCCAGCGGGCCCGGGACAGGGGTCCCCGGGGAGCTGTTTTTT	CASGPGTGVPGELFF
TRBV20-1	TRBJ2-1	TRBD1	NA	TGCAGTGCCAACCCCGGACAGGGGGCTCAAGAGACCCAGTTCTTC	CSANPGQGAQETQFF
TRBV6-6	TRBJ2-3	TRBD2	NA	TGTGCCAGCAGCTCCCCCGGTAGCGGGGGGGCATCTGATACGCAGTATTTT	CASSSPGSGGASDTQYF
TRBV15	TRBJ2-2	NA	NA	TGTGCCACCAGCAGAGATATCAAGGGCGGGGAGCTGTTTTTT	CATSRDIKGGELFF
TRBV28	TRBJ2-5	TRBD2	NA	TGTGCCAGCAGTTTTTACCCGGGGGGCCAAGAGACCCAGTACTTC	CASSFYPGGQETQYF
TRBV5-1	TRBJ2-1	NA	NA	TGCGCCAGCGAGTCATGGGGGGATGGTGAGCAGTTCTTC	CASESWGDGEQFF
TRBV9	TRBJ2-3	TRBD1	NA	TGTGCCAGCAGCTACCGGGACAGGGTTGCAGATACGCAGTATTTT	CASSYRDRVADTQYF
TRBV4-3	TRBJ1-4	NA	few	TGCGCCAGCAGCCCCGGGACCGCCTGGGCTAATGAAAAACTGTTTTTT	CASSPGTAWANEKLFF
TRBV12-3/TRBV12-4	TRBJ2-7	NA	NA	TGTGCCAGCAGTTCCCACGGCAAGGGGTTCGACGAGCAGTACTTC	CASSSHGKGFDEQYF
TRBV6-5	TRBJ2-3	TRBD2	NA	TGTGCCAGCAAACCGGGACTAGCGGGGGTAGATACGCAGTATTTT	CASKPGLAGVDTQYF
TRBV29-1	TRBJ2-2	NA	NA	TGCAGCGTTGAAGTGACAGTTAACACCGGGGAGCTGTTTTTT	CSVEVTVNTGELFF
TRBV6-6	TRBJ2-7	TRBD1	NA	TGTGCCAGCAGTTCGGGACAGGGTTACTACGAGCAGTACTTC	CASSSGQGYYEQYF
TRBV29-1	TRBJ2-1	TRBD2	NA	TGCAGCGTAGCCTGGCTAGCGGGGGACAATGAGCAGTTCTTC	CSVAWLAGDNEQFF
TRBV27	TRBJ2-1	TRBD1	NA	TGTGCCAGCAGTTTAGGGACAGGGGTTGGCTACAATGAGCAGTTCTTC	CASSLGTGVGYNEQFF
TRBV6-2/TRBV6-3	TRBJ2-5	NA	NA	TGTGCCAGCATGCGCGGTACCACAGGTTTAGAGACCCAGTACTTC	CASMRGTTGLETQYF
TRBV29-1	TRBJ2-1	NA	NA	TGCAGCGTTGAAGGTAGGGGCGAGCAGTTCTTC	CSVEGRGEQFF
TRBV20-1	TRBJ2-7	NA	once	TGCAGTGCGGCGGGCAGCATGGACGAGCAGTACTTC	CSAAGSMDEQYF
TRBV6-5	TRBJ2-7	NA	NA	TGTGCCTGCCGCCGAAGGCCAGGGGAGTTCCACGAGCAGTACTTC	CACRRRPGEFHEQYF
TRBV9	TRBJ2-3	TRBD1	NA	TGTGCCAGCAGCGGGGACAGCCTTATCACAGATACGCAGTATTTT	CASSGDSLITDTQYF
TRBV9	TRBJ2-7	NA	NA	TGTGCCAGCAGCCCAAGGGCCGGTTGCGAGCAGTACTTC	CASSPRAGCEQYF
TRBV20-1	TRBJ2-5	TRBD2	NA	TGCAGTGTTCTAGCGGGGGGGCCTTCCGCAGAGACCCAGTACTTC	CSVLAGGPSAETQYF
TRBV20-1	TRBJ2-4	NA	NA	TGCAGTGCCCACGCACCCCGCTGGGGGGAAGGAAACATTCAGTACTTC	CSAHAPRWGEGNIQYF